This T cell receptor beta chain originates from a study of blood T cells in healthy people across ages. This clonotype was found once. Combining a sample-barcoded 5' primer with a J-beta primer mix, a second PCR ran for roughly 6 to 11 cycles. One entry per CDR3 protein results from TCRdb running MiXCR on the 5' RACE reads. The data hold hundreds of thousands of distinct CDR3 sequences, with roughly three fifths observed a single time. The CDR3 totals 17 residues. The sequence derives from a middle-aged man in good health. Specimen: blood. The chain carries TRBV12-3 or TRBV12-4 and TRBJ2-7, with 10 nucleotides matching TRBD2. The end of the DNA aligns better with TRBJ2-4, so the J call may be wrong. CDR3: CASSFLSSGGLGDIQYF. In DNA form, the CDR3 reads TGTGCCAGCAGTTTCTTATCTAGCGGGGGCCTAGGGGACATTCAGTACTTC.